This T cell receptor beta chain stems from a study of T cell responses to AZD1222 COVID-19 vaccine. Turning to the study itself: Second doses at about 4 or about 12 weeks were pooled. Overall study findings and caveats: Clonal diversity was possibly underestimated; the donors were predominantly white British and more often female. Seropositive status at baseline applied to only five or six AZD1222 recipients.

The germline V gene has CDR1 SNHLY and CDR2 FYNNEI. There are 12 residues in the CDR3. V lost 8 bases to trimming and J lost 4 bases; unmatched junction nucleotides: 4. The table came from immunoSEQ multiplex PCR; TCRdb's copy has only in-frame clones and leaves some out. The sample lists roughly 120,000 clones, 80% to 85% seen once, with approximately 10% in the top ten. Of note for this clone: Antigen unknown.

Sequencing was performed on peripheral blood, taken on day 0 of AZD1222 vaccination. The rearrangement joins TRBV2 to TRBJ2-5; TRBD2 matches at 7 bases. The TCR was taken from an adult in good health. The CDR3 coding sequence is TGTGCCAGCGTGGCTAGCGGAGAGACCCAGTACTTC. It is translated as CASVASGETQYF.